Below, 11 T cell receptor beta chains from the same sample are listed, as sequenced in a study of CD8+ T cells in alopecia areata. As the sequencing template, cDNA was produced by extracting RNA and reverse transcribing it. The table came from immunoSEQ multiplex PCR; TCRdb's copy has only in-frame clones and leaves some out. This table has around 200,000 clones, about 55% appearing once. Treatment noted: oral pan-JAK inhibitor, 5-10 mg twice daily. The sample was CD8+ T cells sorted from blood, taken at week 24, from a patient treated with tofacitinib. The receptors originated from a human donor with alopecia areata.

A few counts support this clone. The chain joins TRBV4-1 to TRBJ1-1; D gene unclear. V shed 1 base and J shed 1 base, with 4 bases lying between them. CDR1 MGHRA and CDR2 YSYEKL come from the germline V gene. The CDR3 spans 13 residues. This CDR3 reads CASSQGRNTEAFF. The CDR3 region has the DNA TGCGCCAGCAGCCAAGGAAGGAACACTGAAGCTTTCTTT.

On this clone: The sample has other DNA sequences that encode this CDR3 too. The chain carries TRBV7-9 and TRBJ1-2; D unresolved. The V end was cut by 1 base, the J end by 6 bases, with 0 bases between. The germline CDR1 and CDR2 sequences are SEHNR and FQNEAQ (reference sequence). CDR3 length equals 10 residues. The CDR3 reads CASSLDGYTF. In nucleotides, the CDR3 is TGTGCCAGCAGCTTAGATGGCTACACCTTC.

The sample holds a few counts of this clone. This chain uses TRBV27 with TRBJ2-7; the D gene is possibly TRBD2 (5 bases). The germline gives CDR1 MNHEY, CDR2 SMNVEV (reference sequence). CDR3 size: 12 residues. V lost 6 bases to trimming and J lost 1 base, with 7 bases between them. CDR3 amino acids: CASSGDSYEQYF. CDR3 in DNA: TGTGCCAGCAGCGGGGATTCCTACGAGCAGTACTTC.

CDR3 bases: TGTGCCAGCACTTTAGGGGCGGGCAATCAGCCCCAGCATTTT. Residues: CASTLGAGNQPQHF. The chain joins TRBV6-6 to TRBJ1-5; D is perhaps TRBD1 (5 bases). This CDR3 is 14 amino acids long. Looked up from germline, CDR1 is MNHNY and CDR2 is SVGAGI (reference sequence). With 7 bases removed from V and 2 bases from J, the gap between germline ends came to 12 bases.

J is TRBJ1-2 and V is TRBV5-6; no definite D call. Trimming removed 0 bases from V and 1 base from J, with 7 bases in between. Germline lookup yields CDR1 SGHDT and CDR2 YYEEEE. This CDR3 contains 14 residues. As DNA, the CDR3 is TGTGCCAGCAGCTTGGGCAGATTTAACTATGGCTACACCTTC. This codes for CASSLGRFNYGYTF.

The gene calls are TRBV29-1 and TRBJ2-7; no clear D. Looked up from germline, CDR1 is SQVTM and CDR2 is ANQGSEA. Trimming shortened V by 4 bases and J by 3 bases, and 10 bases separated the two germline ends. CDR3 length: 12 amino acids. Here the CDR3 DNA reads TGCAGCGTTGTGCAGACGAACTACGAGCAGTACTTC. This codes for CSVVQTNYEQYF.

This clone was detected a few times. The V and J genes are TRBV5-4 and TRBJ2-1; D ambiguous. This CDR3 contains 11 residues. The V gene lost 4 bases and the J gene lost 8 bases, with 7 bases spanning the gap. Germline CDR1 is SGHNT and CDR2 is YYREEE (reference sequence). This CDR3 reads CASSPGDEQFF. The CDR3 DNA reads TGTGCCAGCAGCCCGGGTGATGAGCAGTTCTTC.

The gene calls are TRBV30 and TRBJ2-7; 8 nucleotides agree with TRBD2. J was trimmed by 5 bases and V by 3 bases; bases with no gene match: 12. The CDR3 is 15 residues long. Germline V CDR1 and CDR2: GTSNPN, SVGIG (reference sequence). CDR3 protein: CAWRARRGAENEQYF. CDR3 DNA sequence: TGTGCCTGGAGAGCGCGGCGGGGGGCCGAGAACGAGCAGTACTTC.

The chain joins TRBV7-9 to TRBJ2-1; 7 nucleotides match TRBD1. The CDR3 covers 15 residues. Germline V gives CDR1 SEHNR, CDR2 FQNEAQ (reference sequence). Losses at the gene ends were 7 bases for V and 1 base for J; bases not matched to a gene: 7. The DNA of the CDR3 is TGTGCCAGCATCACCGAACAGGGGTCCTACAATGAGCAGTTCTTC. Translating it yields CASITEQGSYNEQFF.

This chain joins TRBV30 and TRBJ1-2; tentative D call: TRBD1 (5 bases). The V gene lost 0 bases and the J gene lost 6 bases, with 11 bases spanning the gap. The germline V gene encodes CDR1 GTSNPN and CDR2 SVGIG (reference sequence). CDR3 size: 13 residues. The CDR3 DNA reads as TGTGCCTGGAGTGTACTAGGAGGGGATGGCTACACCTTC. It encodes CAWSVLGGDGYTF.

The rearrangement joins TRBV9 to TRBJ2-2; D call uncertain. The CDR3 sequence is 13 residues long. Per the germline V gene, CDR1 is SGDLS and CDR2 is YYNGEE. With 7 bases removed from V and 7 bases from J, the gap between germline ends came to 14 bases. CDR3 in amino acids: CASAPLKGGELFF. The CDR3 region has the DNA TGTGCCAGCGCGCCCCTGAAGGGCGGGGAGCTGTTTTTT.